These T cell receptor beta chains were read from a single sample in a study of shared clonotypes between healthy human individuals. Sequencing was performed with immunoSEQ multiplex PCR; in TCRdb, only in-frame clones are kept and a portion is missing. The sample holds roughly 590,000 clones, nearly 97% seen once. The sequenced material came from naive CD8+ T cells sorted from blood. These receptors were obtained from a woman in her 30s in good health. The CDR3 runs from the conserved cysteine through the conserved F or W. A D gene is named only where the DNA matches it firmly. Size is stated for part of the rows, as once, few or many counts, or as a class when the clone is expanded.

cdr3_nt: TGTGCCAGCAGCTTAGGCGGGATTTACAATGAGCAGTTCTTC
cdr3_aa: CASSLGGIYNEQFF
v_call: TRBV7-9
j_call: TRBJ2-1
d_call: NA
clone_size: NA

cdr3_nt: TGTGCCAGCAGTTTTTTCGGGTACGAGCAGTACTTC
cdr3_aa: CASSFFGYEQYF
v_call: TRBV27
j_call: TRBJ2-7
d_call: NA
clone_size: NA

cdr3_nt: TGCAGCGTCCCCCAGACAGACTCCTACGAGCAGTACTTC
cdr3_aa: CSVPQTDSYEQYF
v_call: TRBV29-1
j_call: TRBJ2-7
d_call: NA
clone_size: once

cdr3_nt: TGTGCCAGCAGCACCGGACTAGCGGTTTACGAGCAGTACTTC
cdr3_aa: CASSTGLAVYEQYF
v_call: TRBV5-4
j_call: TRBJ2-7
d_call: TRBD2
clone_size: NA

cdr3_nt: TGCGCCAGCAGAACTAGCGGGAGTCTCAACGAGCAGTACTTC
cdr3_aa: CASRTSGSLNEQYF
v_call: TRBV5-1
j_call: TRBJ2-7
d_call: TRBD2
clone_size: once

cdr3_nt: TGTGCCAGCAGCTTTTCTCTGAAGAGCTCCTACGAGCAGTACTTC
cdr3_aa: CASSFSLKSSYEQYF
v_call: TRBV5-6
j_call: TRBJ2-7
d_call: NA
clone_size: NA

cdr3_nt: TGTGCCAGCAGTTTTTACGGGACAGGGGCCGTGAACACTGAAGCTTTCTTT
cdr3_aa: CASSFYGTGAVNTEAFF
v_call: TRBV28
j_call: TRBJ1-1
d_call: TRBD1
clone_size: NA

cdr3_nt: TGTGCCAGCAGCTTAGGGAGGACTGAGCAGTACTTC
cdr3_aa: CASSLGRTEQYF
v_call: TRBV7-9
j_call: TRBJ2-7
d_call: NA
clone_size: NA

cdr3_nt: TGTGCCAGCAGTTATAATGGAGTCACCGGGGAGCTGTTTTTT
cdr3_aa: CASSYNGVTGELFF
v_call: TRBV6-5
j_call: TRBJ2-2
d_call: NA
clone_size: NA

cdr3_nt: TGTGCCAGCAGCTTATGGTACGGCTACGAGCAGTACTTC
cdr3_aa: CASSLWYGYEQYF
v_call: TRBV7-2
j_call: TRBJ2-7
d_call: NA
clone_size: NA

cdr3_nt: TGTGCCAGCAGTTTACGGGGACCTAACTATGGCTACACCTTC
cdr3_aa: CASSLRGPNYGYTF
v_call: TRBV27
j_call: TRBJ1-2
d_call: NA
clone_size: NA

cdr3_nt: TGTGCCAGCAGTCCCCAGGGGATCTATGGCTACACCTTC
cdr3_aa: CASSPQGIYGYTF
v_call: TRBV27
j_call: TRBJ1-2
d_call: NA
clone_size: NA

cdr3_nt: TGTGCCAGTAGTATAGGCGGGAGCCCCGGGGAGCAGTACTTC
cdr3_aa: CASSIGGSPGEQYF
v_call: TRBV19
j_call: TRBJ2-7
d_call: TRBD2
clone_size: NA

cdr3_nt: TGTGCCTGGAGTGACGGTAACATTCAGTACTTC
cdr3_aa: CAWSDGNIQYF
v_call: TRBV30
j_call: TRBJ2-4
d_call: NA
clone_size: NA

cdr3_nt: TGCGCCAGCAGCCAAGATCGGGGTCAAACCCTAAATCAGCCCCAGCATTTT
cdr3_aa: CASSQDRGQTLNQPQHF
v_call: TRBV4-1
j_call: TRBJ1-5
d_call: NA
clone_size: NA

cdr3_nt: TGTGCCAGCAGTGATCCTCCGGAAAACTATGGCTACACCTTC
cdr3_aa: CASSDPPENYGYTF
v_call: TRBV2
j_call: TRBJ1-2
d_call: NA
clone_size: once

cdr3_nt: TGTGCCAGCAGTTTACTAGCGGGAGGGCCTTTTTACGAGCAGTACTTC
cdr3_aa: CASSLLAGGPFYEQYF
v_call: TRBV27
j_call: TRBJ2-7
d_call: TRBD2
clone_size: NA

cdr3_nt: TGTGCCAGCAGTTTAGAGGTAGACTACGAGCAGTACTTC
cdr3_aa: CASSLEVDYEQYF
v_call: TRBV27
j_call: TRBJ2-7
d_call: NA
clone_size: NA

cdr3_nt: TGTGCCAGCAGCATACTACAGGGAAGCGAGCAGTACTTC
cdr3_aa: CASSILQGSEQYF
v_call: TRBV27
j_call: TRBJ2-7
d_call: NA
clone_size: few

cdr3_nt: TGCAGCGTTGAATCGGGACTAGCGGGAGGGTACTCCTACAATGAGCAGTTCTTC
cdr3_aa: CSVESGLAGGYSYNEQFF
v_call: TRBV29-1
j_call: TRBJ2-1
d_call: TRBD2
clone_size: once

cdr3_nt: TGTGCCAGCAGCTTAGATCCTCGGGCCAGCCGACCCTACGAGCAGTACTTC
cdr3_aa: CASSLDPRASRPYEQYF
v_call: TRBV7-9
j_call: TRBJ2-7
d_call: NA
clone_size: once

cdr3_nt: TGTGCCAGCAAATTAGGGGGCGGAGGTCTAGGCTACGAGCAGTACTTC
cdr3_aa: CASKLGGGGLGYEQYF
v_call: TRBV28
j_call: TRBJ2-7
d_call: TRBD1
clone_size: NA

cdr3_nt: TGCGCCAGCAGCGAGGACTCACTAGCGGAAGTGAACACCGGGGAGCTGTTTTTT
cdr3_aa: CASSEDSLAEVNTGELFF
v_call: TRBV5-1
j_call: TRBJ2-2
d_call: TRBD2
clone_size: NA

cdr3_nt: TGTGCCAGCAGTATTACCCGGGCGGGGACTGAAGCTTTCTTT
cdr3_aa: CASSITRAGTEAFF
v_call: TRBV27
j_call: TRBJ1-1
d_call: NA
clone_size: NA

cdr3_nt: TGTGCCAGCATTGACATCGAGGGACTAGCCCAATACAATGAGCAGTTCTTC
cdr3_aa: CASIDIEGLAQYNEQFF
v_call: TRBV27
j_call: TRBJ2-1
d_call: TRBD2
clone_size: NA

cdr3_nt: TGTGCCAGCAATAACGGGGGTGAAGCTTTCTTT
cdr3_aa: CASNNGGEAFF
v_call: TRBV7-9
j_call: TRBJ1-1
d_call: NA
clone_size: NA

cdr3_nt: TGTGCCAGCAGCCCCGGACTTTCCTACGAGCAGTACTTC
cdr3_aa: CASSPGLSYEQYF
v_call: TRBV5-6
j_call: TRBJ2-7
d_call: NA
clone_size: NA

cdr3_nt: TGCAGCGCGGCCGGGACAGGGGCCTACAATGAGCAGTTCTTC
cdr3_aa: CSAAGTGAYNEQFF
v_call: TRBV29-1
j_call: TRBJ2-1
d_call: TRBD1
clone_size: NA

cdr3_nt: TGTGCCAGCAGCTCAGGGACTAGCGGGATAAATGAGCAGTTCTTC
cdr3_aa: CASSSGTSGINEQFF
v_call: TRBV11-2
j_call: TRBJ2-1
d_call: TRBD2
clone_size: NA

cdr3_nt: TGTGCCAGCAGCTTACCCAATCCCCAGGAGAATCGAGACGAGCAGTACTTC
cdr3_aa: CASSLPNPQENRDEQYF
v_call: TRBV7-2
j_call: TRBJ2-7
d_call: NA
clone_size: NA

cdr3_nt: TGCGCCAGCAGCCAAGGGGTTGGGGTCATCTACGAGCAGTACTTC
cdr3_aa: CASSQGVGVIYEQYF
v_call: TRBV4-1
j_call: TRBJ2-7
d_call: NA
clone_size: NA